Following are 19 T cell receptor beta chains from one sample sequenced in a study of blood T cell repertoires in COVID-19. Profiling relied on immunoSEQ multiplex PCR, and the TCRdb table lists in-frame clones only, not all of them. The repertoire holds more than 75,000 clones, roughly 87% seen once, with about 2.5% in the top ten. The sample was peripheral blood. Receptors were obtained from a man between 45 and 60 years old with acute or convalescent COVID-19.

The rearrangement joins TRBV7-8 to TRBJ1-2; no definite D call. This CDR3 has 13 residues. Trimming left V 1 base short and J 4 bases short, with 7 bases between. Germline V gene data show CDR1 as SGHVS and CDR2 as FQNEAQ. The CDR3 reads CASSLGPSYGYTF. CDR3 nucleotides: TGTGCCAGCAGCTTAGGTCCGAGCTATGGCTACACCTTC.

The V gene is TRBV29-1, the J gene TRBJ1-4; TRBD1 agrees at 8 bases. The CDR3 is made up of 13 amino acids. After removal of 7 bases from V and 6 bases from J, the junction contained 7 bases not matched to a gene. Germline values: CDR1 SQVTM, CDR2 ANQGSEA. CDR3 coding DNA: TGCAGCGCCAGGCAGGGGGCGGATGAAAAACTGTTTTTT. It is translated as CSARQGADEKLFF.

This chain joins TRBV6-2 or TRBV6-3 and TRBJ2-7; a possible D gene is TRBD1 (6 bases). From germline, CDR1 is MNHEY and CDR2 SVGEGT. This CDR3 has 13 amino acids. V was cut by 6 bases and J by 2 bases, with 11 bases left in between. For the CDR3, the DNA is TGTGCCAGCAGCTTGACAGGTACCTACGAGCAGTACGTC. Protein sequence: CASSLTGTYEQYV.

The J gene is TRBJ2-7, the V gene TRBV4-1, with D unresolved. V was shortened by 0 bases and J by 3 bases, with 9 bases between the two germline ends. Germline V gene lookup returns CDR1 MGHRA and CDR2 YSYEKL. The CDR3 runs to 14 residues. The CDR3 sequence: CASSQDGRIYEQYF. Written as DNA, the CDR3 is TGCGCCAGCAGCCAAGATGGCAGAATCTACGAGCAGTACTTC.

The chain joins TRBV7-6 to TRBJ1-4; D call uncertain. The CDR3 extends over 15 amino acids. V was clipped by 5 bases and J by 0 bases, with 10 bases between them. CDR1 and CDR2 from the germline V gene are SGHVS and FNYEAQ. This CDR3 is CASSPYTTTNEKLFF. In nucleotides, the CDR3 is TGTGCCAGCAGCCCATACACAACAACTAATGAAAAACTGTTTTTT.

The chain couples TRBV5-1 to TRBJ2-1; TRBD1 matches at 11 bases. The CDR3 length is 15 residues. Germline loops: CDR1 SGHRS, CDR2 YFSETQ. J gave up 7 bases and V 5 bases, and 8 bases lay outside the gene matches. CDR3 loop: CASSLPGTGGNEQFF. CDR3 nucleotides: TGCGCCAGCAGTTTGCCGGGGACAGGGGGAAATGAGCAGTTCTTC.

This chain joins TRBV21-1 and TRBJ1-6; TRBD1, the table's D call, lacks a check against the DNA. TRBV21-1 is a recognized pseudogene. The CDR3 contains 18 residues. Written as DNA, the CDR3 is TGTGCCAGCAGCACCCGTCGCCCGGGACAGGGCTATAATTCACCCCTCCACTTT. Amino acids: CASSTRRPGQGYNSPLHF.

The V call is TRBV12-3 or TRBV12-4, the J call TRBJ1-1; D not certain. The CDR3 loop spans 11 amino acids. V was trimmed by 6 bases and J by 11 bases, leaving 13 bases between them. CDR3 coding DNA: TGTGCCAGCAGCAGCCTTATGAGGGCTTTCTTT. It encodes CASSSLMRAFF.

This chain links TRBV6-5 with TRBJ2-7, with 7 bases matching TRBD1. The V segment lost 6 bases and the J segment 7 bases; nucleotides outside the gene matches: 15. CDR1 is MNHEY, CDR2 SVGAGI, per germline. The CDR3 has 15 residues. The CDR3 region is CASRQQGLGVREQYF. The CDR3 nucleotides are TGTGCCAGCAGGCAACAGGGGTTGGGGGTGCGGGAGCAGTACTTC.

The J gene is TRBJ2-3, the V gene TRBV5-1; TRBD1 matches 10 bases. J lost 7 bases, V lost 4 bases, and 3 bases had no gene match. CDR1 is SGHRS, CDR2 YFSETQ, per germline. The CDR3 has 13 residues. The CDR3 reads CASSPGQGNTQYF. The CDR3 DNA sequence: TGCGCCAGCAGCCCGGGACAGGGGAATACGCAGTATTTT.

Here the CDR3 reads CASGLVPAAPGNEQFF. CDR3 nucleotide sequence: TGTGCTAGTGGTTTGGTACCGGCGGCCCCGGGCAATGAGCAGTTCTTC. The gene calls are TRBV12-5 and TRBJ2-1, with D unresolved. The V end lost 0 bases, the J end lost 6 bases, and 15 bases lay between the germline ends. The germline V gene encodes CDR1 LGHNT and CDR2 FRNRAP. This CDR3 spans 16 amino acids.

The chain combines TRBV5-1 with TRBJ1-4; TRBD1 agrees at 9 bases. The CDR3 extends over 17 amino acids. The germline V gene encodes CDR1 SGHRS and CDR2 YFSETQ. V was pared by 5 bases and J by 5 bases, with 13 bases of the junction left unmatched. Here the CDR3 reads CASSNFGWGTGNEKLFF. In DNA form, the CDR3 reads TGCGCCAGCAGTAACTTCGGTTGGGGGACAGGGAATGAAAAACTGTTTTTT. The entire variable domain, with the rest obtained from reference TRBV5-1 and TRBJ1-4, is as follows: KAGVTQTPRYLIKTRGQQVTLSCSPISGHRSVSWYQQTPGQGLQFLFEYFSETQRNKGNFPGRFSGRQFSNSRSEMNVSTLELGDSALYLCASSNFGWGTGNEKLFFGSGTQLSVL.

The rearrangement joins TRBV3-1 (or the pseudogene TRBV3-2) to TRBJ1-2; TRBD1 agrees at 9 bases. Trimming removed 1 base from V and 5 bases from J; junction bases left unmatched: 17. Looked up from germline, CDR1 is LGHDT and CDR2 is YNNKEL (reference sequence). CDR3 length: 19 amino acids. CDR3 residues: CASSQAGLETGGDRYGYTF. As DNA, the CDR3 is TGTGCCAGCAGCCAAGCCGGCCTAGAAACAGGGGGCGATCGATATGGCTACACCTTC.

V gene TRBV5-1 combines with J gene TRBJ2-2, with D unresolved. V was cut by 1 base and J by 4 bases, with 8 bases left in between. The CDR3 covers 14 residues. CDR1 and CDR2 (germline): SGHRS, YFSETQ. For the CDR3, the DNA is TGCGCCAGCAGCTTGTACGGAGCCACCGGGGAGCTGTTTTTT. Protein product: CASSLYGATGELFF.

This clone has more than one count but fewer than ten. The gene calls are TRBV2 and TRBJ2-2; D might be TRBD1 (6 bases). The germline gives CDR1 SNHLY, CDR2 FYNNEI. Between the trimmed V and J ends, which lost 4 bases and 5 bases, there was a span of 8 bases. The CDR3 contains 13 residues. The CDR3 nucleotides read TGTGCCAGCAGTGGTAGGGGGACCGGGGAGCTGTTTTTT. Translating gives CASSGRGTGELFF.

The rearrangement links TRBV7-6 to TRBJ2-2, with TRBD1 matching 9 bases. The J segment lost 1 base and the V segment lost 1 base, leaving 7 bases of the junction unmatched. The length of the CDR3 is 18 residues. The V gene's germline CDR1 is SGHVS and CDR2 FNYEAQ. CDR3 amino acids: CASSLGWDRAENTGELFF. CDR3 sequence (DNA): TGTGCCAGCAGCTTAGGGTGGGACAGGGCGGAGAACACCGGGGAGCTGTTTTTT.

The CDR3 here is CASSLDRGGQPQHF. DNA of the CDR3: TGCGCCAGCAGCTTGGACAGGGGAGGCCAGCCCCAGCATTTT. The gene calls are TRBV5-1 and TRBJ1-5, with TRBD1 matching 7 bases. This CDR3 is 14 amino acids long. J gave up 7 bases and V 0 bases, and 4 bases lay outside the gene matches. In germline, CDR1 is SGHRS, CDR2 YFSETQ.

The J gene is TRBJ1-5, the V gene TRBV19, with D possibly matching TRBD1 (5 bases). Germline V gives CDR1 LNHDA, CDR2 SQIVND (reference sequence). Deletions cut 4 bases from V and 7 bases from J, with 14 bases between. The CDR3 is 14 amino acids. For the CDR3, the DNA is TGTGCCAGTAGTACCACAGGCCCTAGACAGCCCCAGCATTTT. This encodes CASSTTGPRQPQHF.

This clone has just one count. The DNA of the CDR3 is TGTGCCAGCATTACTAGCGGCAACCCCTACGAGCAGTACTTC. It is translated as CASITSGNPYEQYF. This chain uses TRBV25-1 with TRBJ2-7; 8 nucleotides line up with TRBD2. Looked up from germline, CDR1 is MGHDK and CDR2 is SYGVNS. CDR3 length equals 14 residues. V was clipped by 7 bases and J by 2 bases; unmatched bases: 7.